This entry lists 27 T cell receptor beta chains sequenced from one sample in a study of cytomegalovirus exposure and HLA in healthy donors. PCR employed 60 Vbeta and 13 Jbeta primers. The protocol was immunoSEQ multiplex PCR, while the TCRdb copy is restricted to in-frame clones and leaves out a portion. Here the sample spans under 110,000 clones, roughly 82% being singletons. Sequencing input: PBMCs. These receptors all stem from a man over 45 in good health and CMV-seronegative.

The rearrangement links TRBV19 to TRBJ1-1; D is ambiguous. The CDR3 runs 14 residues. Germline V gene data show CDR1 as LNHDA and CDR2 as SQIVND (reference sequence). The V gene lost 6 bases and the J gene lost 0 bases, with 11 bases spanning the gap. The CDR3: CASRDYGMNTEAFF. The CDR3 DNA is TGTGCCAGTAGAGACTACGGGATGAACACTGAAGCTTTCTTT.

The rearrangement uses TRBV5-4 and TRBJ2-4, with D uncertain. CDR1 and CDR2 from the germline V gene are SGHNT and YYREEE (reference sequence). CDR3 size: 14 residues. V was shortened by 1 base and J by 8 bases, with 13 bases between the two germline ends. The CDR3 reads CASSLMPKPDIQYF. CDR3 nucleotides: TGTGCCAGCAGCTTGATGCCAAAGCCCGACATTCAGTACTTC. The full variable domain, rest sourced from reference TRBV5-4 and TRBJ2-4, is ETGVTQSPTHLIKTRGQQVTLRCSSQSGHNTVSWYQQALGQGPQFIFQYYREEENGRGNFPPRFSGLQFPNYSSELNVNALELDDSALYLCASSLMPKPDIQYFGAGTRLSVL.

This sequence joins TRBV9 and TRBJ2-3; unclear D gene. Deletions cut 0 bases from V and 6 bases from J, with 14 bases between. The CDR3 sequence is 15 residues long. Germline V lookup: CDR1 SGDLS, CDR2 YYNGEE. The CDR3: CASSVEGSMSDTQYF. CDR3 bases: TGTGCCAGCAGCGTAGAAGGTAGCATGAGTGATACGCAGTATTTT.

The chain combines TRBV30 with TRBJ1-1; no clear D. The CDR3 extends over 13 amino acids. V dropped 7 bases and J dropped 3 bases, with 15 bases sitting between them. CDR1 is GTSNPN, CDR2 SVGIG, per germline (reference sequence). Written as DNA, the CDR3 is TGTGCCTACCGTCCGAACCCGGACACTGAAGCTTTCTTT. Protein: CAYRPNPDTEAFF.

The J gene is TRBJ2-1, the V gene TRBV9, with D hard to call. CDR3 size: 13 residues. V dropped 0 bases and J dropped 7 bases, with 8 bases sitting between them. Germline-derived CDR1 and CDR2 are SGDLS and YYNGEE. The CDR3, as DNA: TGTGCCAGCAGCGTAGGAGGTCGAAATGAGCAGTTCTTC. It is translated as CASSVGGRNEQFF.

V and J are TRBV7-9 and TRBJ2-2; possibly TRBD2 for D (5 bases). The germline V gene has CDR1 SEHNR and CDR2 FQNEAQ (reference sequence). V lost 5 bases to trimming and J lost 2 bases, with 18 bases between them. CDR3 size: 17 residues. The chain's CDR3 is CASSARNPSSNTGELFF. As DNA, the CDR3 is TGTGCCAGCAGCGCTCGAAACCCGTCTAGCAACACCGGGGAGCTGTTTTTT.

CDR3 amino acids: CASSVVVETEAFF. DNA of the CDR3: TGTGCCAGCAGCGTAGTCGTAGAAACTGAAGCTTTCTTT. This chain links TRBV9 with TRBJ1-1, with D unresolved. CDR3 length equals 13 residues. The V gene's germline CDR1 is SGDLS and CDR2 YYNGEE. V was trimmed by 0 bases and J by 5 bases, leaving 8 bases between them.

The genes are TRBV6-1 and TRBJ1-1; D is uncertain. The CDR3 totals 13 residues. CDR1 is MNHNS and CDR2 is SASEGT in the germline V gene. Trimming shortened V by 5 bases and J by 0 bases, and 7 bases separated the two germline ends. The CDR3 DNA reads as TGTGCCAGCAGTACCCACATGAACACTGAAGCTTTCTTT. Its translation is CASSTHMNTEAFF.

V gene TRBV2 combines with J gene TRBJ2-3; 7 bases fit TRBD1. V gave up 3 bases and J gave up 3 bases; unmatched junction bases: 6. Per the germline V gene, CDR1 is SNHLY and CDR2 is FYNNEI. The CDR3 runs 15 residues. The CDR3 DNA reads as TGTGCCAGCAGTGAGATAGGGACAGCGACAGATACGCAGTATTTT. Translating gives CASSEIGTATDTQYF.

The chain recombines TRBV28 with TRBJ1-3, with 7 bases matching TRBD1. This CDR3 is built from 16 residues. The V and J ends lost 7 bases and 0 bases, in that order; junction bases with no gene match: 9. CDR1 and CDR2 from the germline V gene are MDHEN and SYDVKM. The CDR3 nucleotides are TGTGCCAGCAATCCACAGGGGTTTCTCTCTGGAAACACCATATATTTT. Translated, it gives CASNPQGFLSGNTIYF.

This chain links TRBV7-9 with TRBJ2-7; TRBD1 matches at 8 bases. This CDR3 is 14 amino acids long. Looked up from germline, CDR1 is SEHNR and CDR2 is FQNEAQ (reference sequence). The J segment lost 2 bases and the V segment lost 4 bases, leaving 4 bases of the junction unmatched. The CDR3 nucleotides are TGTGCCAGCAGCTCCGGGACAGGCACCTACGAGCAGTACGTC. Translating it yields CASSSGTGTYEQYV.

The gene calls are TRBV10-3 and TRBJ2-7, with D perhaps TRBD1 (6 bases). The CDR3 totals 13 residues. V was clipped by 5 bases and J by 5 bases, with 13 bases between them. Germline V CDR1 and CDR2: ENHRY, SYGVKD. CDR3 in amino acids: CAISSGAGNEQYV. The CDR3 DNA follows: TGTGCCATCAGTTCAGGGGCTGGCAACGAGCAGTACGTC.

The chain joins TRBV7-2 to TRBJ1-6; 8 nucleotides line up with TRBD1. CDR3 size: 16 residues. The germline CDR1 and CDR2 sequences are SGHTA and FQGNSA. V was pared by 1 base and J by 8 bases, with 7 bases of the junction left unmatched. CDR3 protein: CASSLESGGAYSPLHF. CDR3 DNA sequence: TGTGCCAGCAGCTTAGAGTCAGGGGGCGCGTATTCACCCCTCCACTTT.

The chain has TRBV4-2 and TRBJ1-1; D is unclear. Trimming removed 0 bases from V and 2 bases from J, with 16 bases in between. The CDR3 is 17 residues long. Looked up from germline, CDR1 is LGHNA and CDR2 is YNFKEQ. The CDR3 bases are TGTGCCAGCAGCCAAGATGGTGCCCCGGGAAGTAACACTGAAGCTTTCTTT. As protein: CASSQDGAPGSNTEAFF.

This clone appeared a single time. This chain connects TRBV11-2 to TRBJ1-2, with TRBD1 matching 7 bases. Germline CDR1 reads SGHAT; CDR2 reads FQNNGV. The trim removed 0 bases at V and 3 bases at J, leaving 7 bases unmatched. This CDR3 has 16 residues. CDR3 in DNA: TGTGCCAGCAGCTTAGACCGGGACAGAACGGACTATGGCTACACCTTC. This encodes CASSLDRDRTDYGYTF.

The chain uses TRBV19 and TRBJ1-2; D is unresolved. CDR1 and CDR2 (germline): LNHDA, SQIVND (reference sequence). Trimming left V 0 bases short and J 0 bases short, with 8 bases between. The CDR3 has 15 residues. The CDR3, as DNA: TGTGCCAGTAGTATAGACCCCGGGGCTAACTATGGCTACACCTTC. This sequence encodes CASSIDPGANYGYTF.

The gene calls are TRBV12-5 and TRBJ2-2; TRBD2 is a possible D gene (6 bases). The CDR3 length is 15 residues. Trimming pared 2 bases from V and 6 bases from J, leaving 13 bases between. Germline V lookup: CDR1 LGHNT, CDR2 FRNRAP. In DNA, the CDR3 is TGTGCTAGTGGTTTGTACGGCCTAGCGCCCGGGGAGCTGTTTTTT. This translates into CASGLYGLAPGELFF.

The chain employs TRBV5-1 and TRBJ2-5; 12 nucleotides agree with TRBD2. Germline trimming cut 3 bases from V and 2 bases from J; bases unmatched to any gene: 17. This CDR3 is built from 20 residues. Germline V gene lookup returns CDR1 SGHRS and CDR2 YFSETQ. In DNA, the CDR3 is TGCGCCAGCAGCTATAATCTAGCGGGGGGGCCCATCGCCCTTCAAGAGACCCAGTACTTC. It is translated as CASSYNLAGGPIALQETQYF.

V gene TRBV18 combines with J gene TRBJ2-7; possible D gene TRBD2, 5 bases. Germline V CDR1 and CDR2: KGHSH, LQKENI. The CDR3 is 15 residues long. Trimming shortened V by 0 bases and J by 3 bases, and 12 bases separated the two germline ends. The CDR3 sequence is CASSPPSGEGYEQYF. In nucleotides, the CDR3 is TGTGCCAGCTCACCACCTTCCGGGGAAGGCTACGAGCAGTACTTC.

V gene TRBV11-2 combines with J gene TRBJ1-6; the D gene is possibly TRBD1 (6 bases). Deletions cut 3 bases from V and 13 bases from J, with 25 bases between. The germline gives CDR1 SGHAT, CDR2 FQNNGV. The CDR3 has 17 amino acids. The CDR3 coding sequence is TGTGCCAGCAGCTTGGACTCAGGGGAATTTGGCCCAGTCCCCCTCCACTTT. It specifies CASSLDSGEFGPVPLHF.

A few counts support this clone. The V call is TRBV7-6, the J call TRBJ2-2; tentatively, D is TRBD1 (6 bases). The germline gives CDR1 SGHVS, CDR2 FNYEAQ. The CDR3 covers 18 residues. V shed 1 base and J shed 4 bases, with 19 bases lying between them. As DNA, the CDR3 is TGTGCCAGCAGCTTAGGGGCTCAACAGGGATTTGGCACCGGGGAGCTGTTTTTT. Translating gives CASSLGAQQGFGTGELFF.

The chain recombines TRBV7-3 with TRBJ2-3; 13 bases align to TRBD2. This CDR3 has 16 amino acids. The V segment lost 5 bases and the J segment 6 bases; nucleotides outside the gene matches: 8. Germline CDR1 is SGHTA and CDR2 is FQGTGA. CDR3 sequence (DNA): TGTGCCAGCAGCCGGACTAGCGGGGGCATCGGGGATACGCAGTATTTT. This translates into CASSRTSGGIGDTQYF. The variable domain in full, completed from reference TRBV7-3 and TRBJ2-3, reads GAGVSQTPSNKVTEKGKYVELRCDPISGHTALYWYRQSLGQGPEFLIYFQGTGAADDSGLPNDRFFAVRPEGSVSTLKIQRTERGDSAVYLCASSRTSGGIGDTQYFGPGTRLTVL.

The V and J genes are TRBV14 and TRBJ1-1, with D uncertain. V was shortened by 7 bases and J by 8 bases, with 17 bases between the two germline ends. Germline CDR1 is SGHDN and CDR2 is FVKESK. The CDR3 has 13 residues. CDR3 nucleotides: TGTGCCAGCACCCTTCTCGGAGCCCAGGAAGCTTTCTTT. This codes for CASTLLGAQEAFF.

V is TRBV11-2 and J is TRBJ1-2; D gene unclear. This CDR3 is built from 15 residues. Germline V gene data show CDR1 as SGHAT and CDR2 as FQNNGV. The ends were cut back, 4 bases at V and 3 bases at J, with 15 bases in the middle. The CDR3 DNA reads as TGTGCCAGCAGCTCCCCCAGGTTGCTCCACTATGGCTACACCTTC. Translated, it gives CASSSPRLLHYGYTF.

The chain combines TRBV19 with TRBJ1-4; unclear D gene. V gave up 6 bases and J gave up 0 bases, with 8 bases separating them. The CDR3 has 14 residues. Germline CDR1 LNHDA, CDR2 SQIVND (reference sequence). CDR3: CASSRYSTNEKLFF. The CDR3 DNA sequence: TGTGCCAGTAGCAGGTATTCAACTAATGAAAAACTGTTTTTT.

The chain uses TRBV19 and TRBJ1-2, with 9 bases identical to TRBD1. CDR1 is LNHDA and CDR2 is SQIVND in the germline V gene (reference sequence). CDR3 length: 14 amino acids. J was trimmed by 8 bases and V by 3 bases; bases with no gene match: 7. CDR3 nucleotides: TGTGCCAGTAGTATCACAGGGGGCGCGTCGGGCTACACCTTC. This encodes CASSITGGASGYTF.

The chain employs TRBV28 and TRBJ2-3, with 10 bases that match TRBD2. CDR1 is MDHEN and CDR2 is SYDVKM in the germline V gene. Trimming at V came to 3 bases and at J to 4 bases, leaving 7 bases not matched to a gene. The CDR3 contains 16 residues. In DNA form, the CDR3 reads TGTGCCAGCAGTTTCCCCGAAAGCGGGGGGGCAGATACGCAGTATTTT. It encodes CASSFPESGGADTQYF.